These 30 T cell receptor beta chains came from one sample sequenced in a study of vaccination effects on CD4 cells after COVID-19. The data were produced by immunoSEQ multiplex PCR, yet TCRdb's version contains in-frame clones alone and is incomplete. This table holds over 25,000 clones, around 86% found once. Peptide-pool stimulation followed by sequencing identified expanded antigen-specific CD4+ clonotypes in the ViraFEST assay. The authors isolated CD4+ T cells after roughly 10 days of culture. Either the BNT162b2 or mRNA-1273 vaccine was given to participants in two doses. Antigens of these TCRs are unknown. Sequenced here: CD4+ T cells from PBMCs cultured with SARS-CoV-2 spike peptides, sampled after COVID-19 vaccination. These receptor sequences come from a human donor who received a COVID-19 vaccine. Some clones in this sample may be carry-over from other donors' samples.

V gene TRBV18 combines with J gene TRBJ2-5; no clear D gene. The germline V gene encodes CDR1 KGHSH and CDR2 LQKENI. CDR3 size: 13 residues. Trimming removed 3 bases from V and 3 bases from J, with 8 bases in between. The DNA of the CDR3 is TGTGCCAGCTCACCCGGCAGTAAAGAGACCCAGTACTTC. This sequence encodes CASSPGSKETQYF.

The chain joins TRBV2 to TRBJ2-5; perhaps TRBD1 as D (6 bases). The CDR3 extends over 12 amino acids. The germline V and J ends were trimmed by 7 bases and 5 bases, with 11 bases remaining between them. Germline-derived CDR1 and CDR2 are SNHLY and FYNNEI. Here the CDR3 reads CASTITGETQYF. The CDR3 DNA follows: TGTGCCAGCACCATCACAGGGGAGACCCAGTACTTC.

The genes are TRBV9 and TRBJ1-4, with a weak D call TRBD1 (5 bases). V dropped 1 base and J dropped 5 bases, with 12 bases sitting between them. In germline, CDR1 is SGDLS, CDR2 YYNGEE. This CDR3 has 15 amino acids. CDR3: CASSVNQGVNEKLFF. The CDR3, as DNA: TGTGCCAGCAGCGTAAACCAGGGCGTGAATGAAAAACTGTTTTTT. Variable domain in full (rest from reference TRBV9 and TRBJ1-4): DSGVTQTPKHLITATGQRVTLRCSPRSGDLSVYWYQQSLDQGLQFLIQYYNGEERAKGNILERFSAQQFPDLHSELNLSSLELGDSALYFCASSVNQGVNEKLFFGSGTQLSVL.

The chain couples TRBV18 to TRBJ2-5; D gene uncertain. This CDR3 contains 12 residues. Germline V gene sequence: CDR1 KGHSH, CDR2 LQKENI. Trimming pared 5 bases from V and 5 bases from J, leaving 9 bases between. In DNA, the CDR3 is TGTGCCAGCTCATCGACCTCGGAGACCCAGTACTTC. Its protein is CASSSTSETQYF.

This clone showed up just a few times. This rearrangement joins TRBV4-3 to TRBJ1-2; D is unresolved. Germline-derived CDR1 and CDR2 are LGHNA and YSLEER. This CDR3 is 15 amino acids long. V was cut by 0 bases and J by 0 bases, with 8 bases left in between. Written as DNA, the CDR3 is TGCGCCAGCAGCCAAGATAACAATCCTAACTATGGCTACACCTTC. Amino acid sequence: CASSQDNNPNYGYTF.

This clone appeared a single time. The DNA for the CDR3 is TGTCGGTTGAACAGGGACTTTCAAGAGACCCAGTACTTC. Translating it yields CRLNRDFQETQYF. V gene TRBV7-3 combines with J gene TRBJ2-5; D possibly matches TRBD1 or TRBD2 (6 bases each). Germline V gives CDR1 SGHTA, CDR2 FQGTGA. This CDR3 is 13 amino acids long.

This sequence joins TRBV6-5 and TRBJ1-6, with unresolved D. V gave up 3 bases and J gave up 7 bases, with 13 bases separating them. Germline V gene sequence: CDR1 MNHEY, CDR2 SVGAGI. The CDR3 contains 15 residues. The chain's CDR3 is CASSYGPVDNSPLHF. The CDR3, as DNA: TGTGCCAGCAGTTATGGCCCCGTCGACAATTCACCCCTCCACTTT.

This chain links TRBV7-2 with TRBJ2-1; TRBD2 is a possible D gene (6 bases). Looked up from germline, CDR1 is SGHTA and CDR2 is FQGNSA. CDR3 length: 14 residues. Trimming removed 1 base from V and 9 bases from J, with 13 bases in between. CDR3 coding DNA: TGTGCCAGCAGCTTAGACGGGGGTCCCAGTGAGCAGTTCTTC. Translated: CASSLDGGPSEQFF. The whole variable domain, remainder taken from reference TRBV7-2 and TRBJ2-1, is GAGVSQSPSNKVTEKGKDVELRCDPISGHTALYWYRQSLGQGLEFLIYFQGNSAPDKSGLPSDRFSAERTGGSVSTLTIQRTQQEDSAVYLCASSLDGGPSEQFFGPGTRLTVL.

Of note for this clone: The identical CDR3 is also encoded by other nucleotide sequences in the sample. This rearrangement joins TRBV5-1 to TRBJ2-6; D unresolved. Looked up from germline, CDR1 is SGHRS and CDR2 is YFSETQ. The CDR3 runs 14 residues. V was clipped by 4 bases and J by 0 bases, with 5 bases between them. The CDR3 spells CASSTYSGANVLTF. The CDR3 nucleotides are TGCGCCAGCAGCACATACTCTGGGGCCAACGTCCTGACTTTC.

This chain links TRBV28 with TRBJ1-6; 7 positions match TRBD1. Germline V gene sequence: CDR1 MDHEN, CDR2 SYDVKM. V shed 8 bases, J shed 9 bases, and the junction held 7 bases outside the gene matches. The CDR3 is 13 residues long. The CDR3 loop reads CASVDREGSPLHF. DNA of the CDR3: TGTGCCAGCGTAGACAGGGAAGGTTCACCCCTCCACTTT.

This clone rates as medium-sized. This chain connects TRBV2 to TRBJ2-2; D is perhaps TRBD1 or TRBD2 (5 bases each). V was pared by 6 bases and J by 2 bases, with 16 bases between. Germline V gene sequence: CDR1 SNHLY, CDR2 FYNNEI. The CDR3 is 16 residues long. The CDR3: CASSRYGTENTGELFF. CDR3 coding DNA: TGTGCCAGCAGCAGATACGGGACGGAAAACACCGGGGAGCTGTTTTTT.

The rearrangement joins TRBV7-2 to TRBJ2-1, with D unclear. V shed 1 base and J shed 9 bases, with 10 bases lying between them. The CDR3 spans 13 residues. Looked up from germline, CDR1 is SGHTA and CDR2 is FQGNSA. The CDR3 region has the DNA TGTGCCAGCAGCTTAGTAGGCGGCACTGAGCAGTTCTTC. It codes for CASSLVGGTEQFF. The complete variable domain, with remaining parts taken from reference TRBV7-2 and TRBJ2-1, reads GAGVSQSPSNKVTEKGKDVELRCDPISGHTALYWYRQSLGQGLEFLIYFQGNSAPDKSGLPSDRFSAERTGGSVSTLTIQRTQQEDSAVYLCASSLVGGTEQFFGPGTRLTVL.

DNA of the CDR3: TGTGCCAGCTCGCCCTTAGGTGCCTCTGGGGCCAACGTCCTGACTTTC. It translates to CASSPLGASGANVLTF. The chain employs TRBV18 and TRBJ2-6; D unresolved. With 6 bases removed from V and 0 bases from J, the gap between germline ends came to 12 bases. Germline lookup yields CDR1 KGHSH and CDR2 LQKENI. CDR3 length: 16 amino acids.

The chain uses TRBV5-6 and TRBJ1-5; 9 bases are a match to TRBD1. V shed 4 bases, J shed 2 bases, and the junction held 4 bases outside the gene matches. Germline V gives CDR1 SGHDT, CDR2 YYEEEE. The CDR3 has 15 amino acids. CDR3 sequence (DNA): TGTGCCAGCAGCCGACGGACAGGGGGCAATCAGCCCCAGCATTTT. Translated: CASSRRTGGNQPQHF. The full variable domain, completed using reference TRBV5-6 and TRBJ1-5, is DAGVTQSPTHLIKTRGQQVTLRCSPKSGHDTVSWYQQALGQGPQFIFQYYEEEERQRGNFPDRFSGHQFPNYSSELNVNALLLGDSALYLCASSRRTGGNQPQHFGDGTRLSIL.

The chain's CDR3 is CASSLRGQGGYGYTF. The DNA for the CDR3 is TGTGCCAGCAGCTTACGGGGACAGGGCGGCTATGGCTACACCTTC. The rearrangement uses TRBV7-2 and TRBJ1-2; 9 bases line up with TRBD1. The trim removed 2 bases at V and 4 bases at J, leaving 5 bases unmatched. Germline assignment: CDR1 SGHTA and CDR2 FQGNSA. The CDR3 is 15 amino acids.

The chain joins TRBV24-1 to TRBJ2-3, with D tentatively TRBD1 (5 bases). The CDR3 has 15 residues. The germline V gene encodes CDR1 KGHDR and CDR2 SFDVKD. The ends were cut back, 3 bases at V and 3 bases at J, with 12 bases in the middle. The CDR3 loop is CATSDRRQLTDTQYF. The CDR3 nucleotides are TGTGCCACCAGTGATAGGAGACAGCTTACAGATACGCAGTATTTT.

The chain recombines TRBV28 with TRBJ2-3; 8 bases fit TRBD1. V dropped 5 bases and J dropped 4; count of bases not matched to a gene: 8. Germline V gene data show CDR1 as MDHEN and CDR2 as SYDVKM. CDR3 length: 15 residues. CDR3 DNA sequence: TGTGCCAGCAGTCTTAGGACAGGGCACCCAGATACGCAGTATTTT. It encodes CASSLRTGHPDTQYF. Drawing the rest from reference TRBV28 and TRBJ2-3, the complete variable domain is DVKVTQSSRYLVKRTGEKVFLECVQDMDHENMFWYRQDPGLGLRLIYFSYDVKMKEKGDIPEGYSVSREKKERFSLILESASTNQTSMYLCASSLRTGHPDTQYFGPGTRLTVL.

This chain uses TRBV9 with TRBJ1-1; TRBD1 might be the D (5 bases). The CDR3 has 15 amino acids. Germline CDR1 and CDR2: SGDLS and YYNGEE. The V end lost 0 bases, the J end lost 3 bases, and 12 bases lay between the germline ends. For the CDR3, the DNA is TGTGCCAGCAGCGTAGACGAGGGGACGTACACTGAAGCTTTCTTT. Encoded protein: CASSVDEGTYTEAFF.

The genes are TRBV30 and TRBJ1-5; D ambiguous. The CDR3 has 13 residues. The V end was cut by 2 bases, the J end by 4 bases, with 9 bases between. Germline-derived CDR1 and CDR2 are GTSNPN and SVGIG (reference sequence). CDR3 nucleotides: TGTGCCTGGAGTCCAGGCCCTAATCAGCCCCAGCATTTT. This gives the protein CAWSPGPNQPQHF.

The chain uses TRBV7-9 and TRBJ1-2; maybe TRBD1 (6 bases). The CDR3 totals 15 residues. Trimming removed 2 bases at V and 4 bases at J, with 14 bases between. Germline V gives CDR1 SEHNR, CDR2 FQNEAQ (reference sequence). CDR3 bases: TGTGCCAGCAGCTTAATTCGGACAGAGACCTATGGCTACACCTTC. This encodes CASSLIRTETYGYTF.

The chain combines TRBV6-6 with TRBJ2-7, with D possibly matching TRBD2 (5 bases). CDR3 length: 15 residues. V lost 0 bases to trimming and J lost 2 bases, with 11 bases between them. From germline, CDR1 is MNHNY and CDR2 SVGAGI (reference sequence). The DNA for the CDR3 is TGTGCCAGCAGTTACTCTGGAGGACGTGCCTACGAGCAGTACGTC. This codes for CASSYSGGRAYEQYV.

This clone showed up just a few times. This chain links TRBV12-3 or TRBV12-4 with TRBJ2-2; TRBD2 agrees at 7 bases. After removal of 8 bases from V and 0 bases from J, the junction contained 0 bases not matched to a gene. The CDR3 spans 13 residues. As DNA, the CDR3 is TGTGCCAGCGGGAGGGCGAACACCGGGGAGCTGTTTTTT. This sequence encodes CASGRANTGELFF.

V gene TRBV7-9 combines with J gene TRBJ1-3, with D uncertain. The CDR3 runs 13 residues. Germline V gene sequence: CDR1 SEHNR, CDR2 FQNEAQ (reference sequence). V was pared by 8 bases and J by 0 bases, with 8 bases between. The CDR3 sequence: CASGWTSGNTIYF. DNA for the CDR3: TGTGCCAGCGGGTGGACCTCTGGAAACACCATATATTTT.

The rearrangement uses TRBV5-1 and TRBJ2-3; weak D call: TRBD2 (7 bases). V lost 6 bases, J lost 2 bases, and 16 bases lay in between. This CDR3 comprises 15 residues. Germline V gives CDR1 SGHRS, CDR2 YFSETQ. CDR3 sequence reads: CASNKPGGLTDTQYF. The CDR3 DNA is TGCGCCAGCAACAAACCGGGGGGCCTCACAGATACGCAGTATTTT. The full variable domain, rest sourced from reference TRBV5-1 and TRBJ2-3, is KAGVTQTPRYLIKTRGQQVTLSCSPISGHRSVSWYQQTPGQGLQFLFEYFSETQRNKGNFPGRFSGRQFSNSRSEMNVSTLELGDSALYLCASNKPGGLTDTQYFGPGTRLTVL.

Here the CDR3 DNA reads TGCGCCAGCAGTGAGTCCGGGACAGGGAATGAAAAACTGTTTTTT. Protein sequence: CASSESGTGNEKLFF. The chain combines TRBV10-1 with TRBJ1-4, with 9 bases matching TRBD1. The J segment lost 5 bases and the V segment lost 0 bases, leaving 1 base of the junction unmatched. The germline gives CDR1 WNHNN, CDR2 SYGVQD (reference sequence). The CDR3 sequence is 15 residues long.

The chain is built from TRBV18 and TRBJ2-1; 9 positions match TRBD2. V dropped 2 bases and J dropped 4; count of bases not matched to a gene: 3. The CDR3 contains 15 residues. The germline V gene encodes CDR1 KGHSH and CDR2 LQKENI. The CDR3 DNA follows: TGTGCCAGCTCACCATCTAGCGGGGATTACAATGAGCAGTTCTTC. Translated, it gives CASSPSSGDYNEQFF.

This clone has a single count. The genes are TRBV28 and TRBJ1-2, with 9 bases aligning to TRBD1. V was pared by 10 bases and J by 5 bases, with 5 bases of the junction left unmatched. Germline V gene lookup returns CDR1 MDHEN and CDR2 SYDVKM. The CDR3 is 12 amino acids. CDR3 loop: CAITGGEYGYTF. The CDR3 DNA reads as TGTGCCATTACAGGGGGCGAATATGGCTACACCTTC.

This clone has just a few counts. V and J are TRBV3-1 (or the pseudogene TRBV3-2) and TRBJ2-2; D is undetermined. The germline V gene has CDR1 LGHDT and CDR2 YNNKEL (reference sequence). Trimming shortened V by 9 bases and J by 1 base, and 6 bases separated the two germline ends. The CDR3 runs to 12 residues. The CDR3 nucleotides read TGTGCCAGTAGGGTGAACACCGGGGAGCTGTTTTTT. Its translation: CASRVNTGELFF.

The chain links TRBV14 to TRBJ1-2; no firm D call. Germline CDR1 reads SGHDN; CDR2 reads FVKESK. This CDR3 contains 13 residues. V lost 0 bases and J lost 1, with 3 bases in between. The CDR3 loop reads CASSQDRNYGYTF. The CDR3 region has the DNA TGTGCCAGCAGCCAAGACCGTAACTATGGCTACACCTTC.

The gene calls are TRBV18 and TRBJ2-7; 7 bases align to TRBD1. Germline trimming cut 4 bases from V and 4 bases from J; bases unmatched to any gene: 7. Per the germline V gene, CDR1 is KGHSH and CDR2 is LQKENI. The CDR3 length is 14 residues. The CDR3: CASSQAEGAYEQYV. CDR3 DNA: TGTGCCAGCTCACAAGCAGAGGGGGCTTACGAGCAGTACGTC.